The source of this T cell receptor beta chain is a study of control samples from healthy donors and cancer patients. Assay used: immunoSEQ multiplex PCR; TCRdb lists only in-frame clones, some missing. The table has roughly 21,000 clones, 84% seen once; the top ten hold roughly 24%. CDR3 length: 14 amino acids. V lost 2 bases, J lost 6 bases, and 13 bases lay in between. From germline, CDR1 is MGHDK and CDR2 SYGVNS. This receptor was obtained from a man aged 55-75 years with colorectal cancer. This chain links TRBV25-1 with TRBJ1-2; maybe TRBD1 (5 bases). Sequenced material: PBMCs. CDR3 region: CASSETGRSNGYTF. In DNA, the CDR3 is TGTGCCAGCAGTGAAACAGGAAGGTCAAATGGCTACACCTTC.